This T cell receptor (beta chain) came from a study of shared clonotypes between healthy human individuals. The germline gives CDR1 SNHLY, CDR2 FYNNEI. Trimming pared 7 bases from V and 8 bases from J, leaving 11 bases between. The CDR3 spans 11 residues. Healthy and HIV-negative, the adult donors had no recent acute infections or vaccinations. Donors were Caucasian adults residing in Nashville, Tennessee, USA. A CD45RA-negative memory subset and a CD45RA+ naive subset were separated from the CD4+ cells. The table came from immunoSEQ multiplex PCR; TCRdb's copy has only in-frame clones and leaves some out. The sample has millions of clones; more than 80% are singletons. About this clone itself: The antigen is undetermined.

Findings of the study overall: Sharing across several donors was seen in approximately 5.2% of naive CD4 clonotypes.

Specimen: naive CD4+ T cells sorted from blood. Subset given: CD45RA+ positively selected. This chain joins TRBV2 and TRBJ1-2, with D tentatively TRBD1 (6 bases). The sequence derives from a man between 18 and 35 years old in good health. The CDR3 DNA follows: TGTGCCAGCAAACAGGGTTGGGGCTACACCTTC. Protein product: CASKQGWGYTF.